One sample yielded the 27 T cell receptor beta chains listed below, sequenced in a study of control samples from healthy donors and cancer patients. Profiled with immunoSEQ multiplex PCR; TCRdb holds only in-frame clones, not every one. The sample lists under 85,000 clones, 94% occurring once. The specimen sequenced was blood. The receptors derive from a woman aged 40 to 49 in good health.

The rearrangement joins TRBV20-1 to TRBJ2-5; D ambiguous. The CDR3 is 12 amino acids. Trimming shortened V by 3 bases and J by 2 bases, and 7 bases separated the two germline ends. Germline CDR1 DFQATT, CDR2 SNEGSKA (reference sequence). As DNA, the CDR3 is TGCAGTGCTAGTAGGCAGCAAGAGACCCAGTACTTC. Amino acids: CSASRQQETQYF.

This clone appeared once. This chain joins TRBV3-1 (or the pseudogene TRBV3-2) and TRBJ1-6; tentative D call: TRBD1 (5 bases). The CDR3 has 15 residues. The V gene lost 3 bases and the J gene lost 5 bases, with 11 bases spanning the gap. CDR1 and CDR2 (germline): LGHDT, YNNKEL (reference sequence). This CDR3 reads CASSQRTRNNSPLHF. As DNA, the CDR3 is TGTGCCAGCAGCCAGAGGACAAGGAATAATTCACCCCTCCACTTT.

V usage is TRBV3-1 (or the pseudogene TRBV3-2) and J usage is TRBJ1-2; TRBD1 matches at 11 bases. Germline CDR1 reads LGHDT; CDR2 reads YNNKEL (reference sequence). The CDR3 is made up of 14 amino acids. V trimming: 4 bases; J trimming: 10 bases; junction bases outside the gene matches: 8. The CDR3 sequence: CASSLGQGARFYTF. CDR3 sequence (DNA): TGTGCCAGCAGCCTTGGACAGGGGGCAAGGTTCTACACCTTC.

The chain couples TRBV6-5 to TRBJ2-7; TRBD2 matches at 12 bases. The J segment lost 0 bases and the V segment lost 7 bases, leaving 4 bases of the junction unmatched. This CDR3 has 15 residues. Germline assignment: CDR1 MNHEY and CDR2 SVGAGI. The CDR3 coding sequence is TGTGCCAGCACCGTGGGACTAGCGGGCTCCTACGAGCAGTACTTC. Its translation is CASTVGLAGSYEQYF.

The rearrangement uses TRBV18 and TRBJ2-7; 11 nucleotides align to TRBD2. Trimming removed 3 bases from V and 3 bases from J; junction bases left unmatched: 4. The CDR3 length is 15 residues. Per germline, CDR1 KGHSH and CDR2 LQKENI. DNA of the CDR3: TGTGCCAGCTCACCTGTGACTAGCGGGGACTACGAGCAGTACTTC. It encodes CASSPVTSGDYEQYF.

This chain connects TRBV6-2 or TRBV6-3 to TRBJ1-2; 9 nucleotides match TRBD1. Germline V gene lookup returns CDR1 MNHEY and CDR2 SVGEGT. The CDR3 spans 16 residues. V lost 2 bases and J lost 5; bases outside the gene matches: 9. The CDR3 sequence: CASSYPPGTGLYGYTF. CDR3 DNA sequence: TGTGCCAGCAGTTACCCGCCCGGGACAGGGCTTTATGGCTACACCTTC.

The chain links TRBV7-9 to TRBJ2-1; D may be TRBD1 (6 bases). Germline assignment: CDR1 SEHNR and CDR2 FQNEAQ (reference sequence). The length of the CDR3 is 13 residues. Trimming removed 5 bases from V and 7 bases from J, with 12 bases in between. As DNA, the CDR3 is TGTGCCAGCAGCGACGGAGACAGGAATGAGCAGTTCTTC. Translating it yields CASSDGDRNEQFF.

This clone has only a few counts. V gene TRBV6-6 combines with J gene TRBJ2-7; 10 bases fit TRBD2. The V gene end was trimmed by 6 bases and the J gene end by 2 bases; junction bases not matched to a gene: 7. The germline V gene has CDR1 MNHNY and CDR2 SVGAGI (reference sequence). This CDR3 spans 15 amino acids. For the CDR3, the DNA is TGTGCCAGCAGAATTAGCGGGGGGATTACCTACGAGCAGTACTTC. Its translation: CASRISGGITYEQYF.

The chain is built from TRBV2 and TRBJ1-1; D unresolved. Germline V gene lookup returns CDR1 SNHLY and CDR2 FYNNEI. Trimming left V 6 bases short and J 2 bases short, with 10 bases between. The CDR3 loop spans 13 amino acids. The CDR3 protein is CASRASGNTEAFF. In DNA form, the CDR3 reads TGTGCCAGCAGAGCCTCAGGAAACACTGAAGCTTTCTTT.

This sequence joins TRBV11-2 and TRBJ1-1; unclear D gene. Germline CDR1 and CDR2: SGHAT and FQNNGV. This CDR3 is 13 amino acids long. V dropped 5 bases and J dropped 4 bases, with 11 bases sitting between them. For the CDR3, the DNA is TGTGCCAGCAGCCCCAAGATCCTCACTGAAGCTTTCTTT. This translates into CASSPKILTEAFF.

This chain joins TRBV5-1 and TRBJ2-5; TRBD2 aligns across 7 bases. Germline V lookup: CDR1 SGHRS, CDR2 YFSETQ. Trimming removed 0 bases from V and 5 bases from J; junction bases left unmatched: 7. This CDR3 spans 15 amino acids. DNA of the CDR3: TGCGCCAGCAGCTTGGCGGCGGGAGCGTTGGAGACCCAGTACTTC. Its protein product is CASSLAAGALETQYF.

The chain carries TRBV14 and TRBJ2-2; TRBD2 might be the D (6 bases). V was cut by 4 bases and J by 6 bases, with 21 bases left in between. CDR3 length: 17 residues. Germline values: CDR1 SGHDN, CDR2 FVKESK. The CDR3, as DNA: TGTGCCAGCAGCCCACCGCGGGGTAAACATAGAGCCGGGGAGCTGTTTTTT. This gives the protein CASSPPRGKHRAGELFF.

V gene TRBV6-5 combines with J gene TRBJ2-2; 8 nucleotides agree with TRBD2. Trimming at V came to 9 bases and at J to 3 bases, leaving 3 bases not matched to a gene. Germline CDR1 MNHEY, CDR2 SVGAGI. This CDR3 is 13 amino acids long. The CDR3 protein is CASTGRDTGELFF. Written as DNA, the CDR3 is TGTGCCAGTACCGGGAGGGACACCGGGGAGCTGTTTTTT.

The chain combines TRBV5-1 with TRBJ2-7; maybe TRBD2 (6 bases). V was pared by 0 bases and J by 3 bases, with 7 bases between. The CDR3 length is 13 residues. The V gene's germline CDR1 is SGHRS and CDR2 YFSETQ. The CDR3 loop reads CASSLADYYEQYF. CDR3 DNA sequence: TGCGCCAGCAGCTTGGCGGACTACTACGAGCAGTACTTC.

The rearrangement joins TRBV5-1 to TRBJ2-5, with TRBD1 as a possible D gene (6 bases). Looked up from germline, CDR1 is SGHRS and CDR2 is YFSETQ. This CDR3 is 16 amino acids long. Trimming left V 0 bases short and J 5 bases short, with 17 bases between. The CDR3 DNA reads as TGCGCCAGCAGCTTGGCGGGGTGGGGGCAAGCGGAGACCCAGTACTTC. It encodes CASSLAGWGQAETQYF.

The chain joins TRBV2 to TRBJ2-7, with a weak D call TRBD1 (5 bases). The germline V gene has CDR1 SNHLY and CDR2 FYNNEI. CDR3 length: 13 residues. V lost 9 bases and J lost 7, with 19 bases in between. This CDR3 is CASTRQTVREQYF. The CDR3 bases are TGTGCCAGTACCAGACAGACCGTACGAGAGCAGTACTTC.

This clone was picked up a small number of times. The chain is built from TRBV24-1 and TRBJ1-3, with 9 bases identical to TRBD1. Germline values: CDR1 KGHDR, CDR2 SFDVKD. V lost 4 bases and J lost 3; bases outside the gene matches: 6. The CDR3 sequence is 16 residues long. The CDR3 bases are TGTGCCACCAGTGACCCGGGACAGGGTGTTGGAAACACCATATATTTT. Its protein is CATSDPGQGVGNTIYF.

The CDR3 here is CASSLSLSQETQYF. Here the CDR3 DNA reads TGCGCCAGCAGCTTGAGTTTATCGCAAGAGACCCAGTACTTC. The rearrangement links TRBV5-1 to TRBJ2-5, with D unresolved. Germline values: CDR1 SGHRS, CDR2 YFSETQ. Trimming stripped 1 base from V and 2 bases from J, with 9 bases between. This CDR3 spans 14 amino acids.

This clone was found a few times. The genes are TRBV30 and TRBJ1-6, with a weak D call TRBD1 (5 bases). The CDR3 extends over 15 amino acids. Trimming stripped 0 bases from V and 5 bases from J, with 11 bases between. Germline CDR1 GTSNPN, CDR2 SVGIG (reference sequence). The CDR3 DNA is TGTGCCTGGAGTGTACTAAGGGACGATAATTCACCCCTCCACTTT. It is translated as CAWSVLRDDNSPLHF. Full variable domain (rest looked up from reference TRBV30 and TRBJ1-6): SQTIHQWPATLVQPVGSPLSLECTVEGTSNPNLYWYRQAAGRGLQLLFYSVGIGQISSEVPQNLSASRPQDRQFILSSKKLLLSDSGFYLCAWSVLRDDNSPLHFGNGTRLTVT.

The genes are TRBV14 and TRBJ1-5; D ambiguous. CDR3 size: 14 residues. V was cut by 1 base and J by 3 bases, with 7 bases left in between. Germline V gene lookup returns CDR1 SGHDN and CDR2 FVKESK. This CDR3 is CASSQVSNNQPQHF. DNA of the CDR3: TGTGCCAGCAGCCAAGTCTCGAACAATCAGCCCCAGCATTTT. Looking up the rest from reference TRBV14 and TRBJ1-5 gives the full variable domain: EAGVTQFPSHSVIEKGQTVTLRCDPISGHDNLYWYRRVMGKEIKFLLHFVKESKQDESGMPNNRFLAERTGGTYSTLKVQPAELEDSGVYFCASSQVSNNQPQHFGDGTRLSIL.

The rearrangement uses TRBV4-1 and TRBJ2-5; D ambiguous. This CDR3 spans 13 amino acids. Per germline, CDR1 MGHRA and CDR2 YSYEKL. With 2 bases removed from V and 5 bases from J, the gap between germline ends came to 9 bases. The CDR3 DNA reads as TGCGCCAGCAGCCAACTTACAAGGGAGACCCAGTACTTC. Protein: CASSQLTRETQYF.

CDR3 sequence reads: CSASSWGDVPPLHF. The CDR3 nucleotides are TGCAGTGCTAGTTCATGGGGGGATGTACCACCCCTCCACTTT. The rearrangement uses TRBV20-1 and TRBJ1-6; tentatively, D is TRBD1 (5 bases). CDR3 length equals 14 residues. The germline CDR1 and CDR2 sequences are DFQATT and SNEGSKA (reference sequence). The ends were cut back, 3 bases at V and 11 bases at J, with 17 bases in the middle.

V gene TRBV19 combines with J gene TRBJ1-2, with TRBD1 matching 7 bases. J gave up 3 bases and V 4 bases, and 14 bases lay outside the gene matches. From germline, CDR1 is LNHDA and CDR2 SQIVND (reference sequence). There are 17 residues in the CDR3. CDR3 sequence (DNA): TGTGCCAGTAGTAGCAGGGGGGCCGAAGCCGTTTACTATGGCTACACCTTC. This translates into CASSSRGAEAVYYGYTF.

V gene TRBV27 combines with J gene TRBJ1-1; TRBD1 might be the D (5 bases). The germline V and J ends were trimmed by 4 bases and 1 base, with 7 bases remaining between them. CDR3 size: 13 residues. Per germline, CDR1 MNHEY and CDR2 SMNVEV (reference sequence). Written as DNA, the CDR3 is TGTGCCAGCAGTTGGGACGGGAACACTGAAGCTTTCTTT. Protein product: CASSWDGNTEAFF.

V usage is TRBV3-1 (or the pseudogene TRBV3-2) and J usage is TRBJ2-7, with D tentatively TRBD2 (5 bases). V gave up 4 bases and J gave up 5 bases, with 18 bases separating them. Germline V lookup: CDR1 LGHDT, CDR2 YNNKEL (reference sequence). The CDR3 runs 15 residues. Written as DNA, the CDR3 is TGTGCCAGCAGCCGCGACACCGTGCGGGCCCACGAGCAGTACTTC. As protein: CASSRDTVRAHEQYF.

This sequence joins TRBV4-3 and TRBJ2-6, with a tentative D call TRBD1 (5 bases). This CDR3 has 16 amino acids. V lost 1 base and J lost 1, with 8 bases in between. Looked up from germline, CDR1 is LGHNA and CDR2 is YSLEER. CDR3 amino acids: CASSQVQGSGANVLTF. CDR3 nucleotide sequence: TGCGCCAGCAGCCAAGTTCAGGGATCTGGGGCCAACGTCCTGACTTTC.

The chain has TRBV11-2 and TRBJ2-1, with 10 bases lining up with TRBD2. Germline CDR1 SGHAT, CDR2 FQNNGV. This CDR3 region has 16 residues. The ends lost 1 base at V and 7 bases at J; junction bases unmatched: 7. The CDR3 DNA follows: TGTGCCAGCAGCTTAGGGTCTAGCGGGAGTATGAATGAGCAGTTCTTC. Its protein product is CASSLGSSGSMNEQFF.